The next 17 T cell receptor beta chains were all read from a single sample in a study of cytomegalovirus exposure and HLA in healthy donors. Both 60 Vbeta primers and 13 Jbeta primers went into the PCR. Repertoires were generated with immunoSEQ multiplex PCR, while TCRdb's copy carries only in-frame clones and drops some. The sample has roughly 100,000 clones; 76% are singletons. Source material: PBMCs. Receptors originate from a woman aged 18-30 years in good health and CMV-seropositive.

There are a few counts of this clone. The V call is TRBV6-6, the J call TRBJ2-7, with D possibly TRBD2 on 5 matching bases. Germline V CDR1 and CDR2: MNHNY, SVGAGI (reference sequence). V was pared by 2 bases and J by 2 bases, with 10 bases between. The CDR3 is 14 residues long. In DNA, the CDR3 is TGTGCCAGCAGTTACGCTGAGGGAGCCTACGAGCAGTACTTC. This sequence encodes CASSYAEGAYEQYF.

The rearrangement links TRBV9 to TRBJ1-1; TRBD1 agrees at 7 bases. The CDR3 is made up of 15 amino acids. V lost 4 bases, J lost 4 bases, and 10 bases stayed unmatched. The germline gives CDR1 SGDLS, CDR2 YYNGEE. CDR3 coding DNA: TGTGCCAGCAGCACCGACAGGGCCCAGAGCACTGAAGCTTTCTTT. Its translation is CASSTDRAQSTEAFF. The full variable domain, with the rest looked up from reference TRBV9 and TRBJ1-1, is DSGVTQTPKHLITATGQRVTLRCSPRSGDLSVYWYQQSLDQGLQFLIQYYNGEERAKGNILERFSAQQFPDLHSELNLSSLELGDSALYFCASSTDRAQSTEAFFGQGTRLTVV.

The chain joins TRBV27 to TRBJ1-1; D is perhaps TRBD1 (6 bases). The V and J ends lost 5 bases and 11 bases respectively, with 21 bases between them. The CDR3 has 14 residues. CDR1 is MNHEY, CDR2 SMNVEV, per germline (reference sequence). The CDR3 loop reads CASSTTGRTVLAFF. DNA for the CDR3: TGTGCCAGCAGTACAACAGGACGGACAGTTTTGGCTTTCTTT.

V gene TRBV7-2 combines with J gene TRBJ2-2, with TRBD2 identical over 10 bases. V shed 3 bases and J 7 bases; nucleotides not matched to a gene: 8. This CDR3 spans 16 amino acids. Germline lookup yields CDR1 SGHTA and CDR2 FQGNSA. CDR3 in amino acids: CASSFFSGRTSGELFF. In DNA form, the CDR3 reads TGTGCCAGCAGCTTCTTTAGCGGGAGGACGAGCGGGGAGCTGTTTTTT.

The chain has TRBV29-1 and TRBJ1-2; 7 nucleotides agree with TRBD1. This CDR3 contains 13 residues. Germline CDR1 is SQVTM and CDR2 is ANQGSEA. The V gene end was trimmed by 6 bases and the J gene end by 0 bases; junction bases not matched to a gene: 4. The CDR3 DNA follows: TGCAGCGTACTCGGGACAGCTAACTATGGCTACACCTTC. Amino acids: CSVLGTANYGYTF.

CDR3 nucleotides: TGTGCCAGTAGTATAGGTGACAGGGGAATCCGAGATACGCAGTATTTT. Amino acids: CASSIGDRGIRDTQYF. The genes are TRBV19 and TRBJ2-3, with 8 positions matching TRBD1. Germline loops: CDR1 LNHDA, CDR2 SQIVND (reference sequence). This CDR3 region has 16 residues. The V gene end was trimmed by 1 base and the J gene end by 5 bases; junction bases not matched to a gene: 8.

The rearrangement uses TRBV7-3 and TRBJ2-3; 9 bases match TRBD2. The CDR3 has 18 amino acids. Germline lookup yields CDR1 SGHTA and CDR2 FQGTGA. V dropped 1 base and J dropped 2; count of bases not matched to a gene: 10. The CDR3 coding sequence is TGTGCCAGCAGCTTAAGCACCCATGTAGCGGGGGACACAGATACGCAGTATTTT. This gives the protein CASSLSTHVAGDTDTQYF.

V and J are TRBV5-1 and TRBJ1-5; 11 nucleotides match TRBD1. The CDR3 extends over 19 amino acids. CDR1 and CDR2 (germline): SGHRS, YFSETQ. V was clipped by 4 bases and J by 2 bases; unmatched bases: 14. The CDR3 DNA sequence: TGCGCCAGCAGCCTCCACCGGGACAGGGGGTGGTTGGGCAATCAGCCCCAGCATTTT. The encoded protein is CASSLHRDRGWLGNQPQHF.

This sequence joins TRBV15 and TRBJ2-3; a possible D gene is TRBD2 (5 bases). V lost 11 bases and J 1 base, leaving 19 bases between the germline ends. CDR3 size: 15 residues. Looked up from germline, CDR1 is LNHNV and CDR2 is YYDKDF (reference sequence). The DNA for the CDR3 is TGTGCCTCTAAACGAGAGGGCGATGGCACAGATACGCAGTATTTT. Residues: CASKREGDGTDTQYF.

The chain joins TRBV6-5 to TRBJ2-7; 7 bases fit TRBD1. V lost 0 bases and J lost 5; bases outside the gene matches: 4. CDR1 is MNHEY and CDR2 is SVGAGI in the germline V gene. This CDR3 comprises 14 residues. CDR3 sequence: CASSYSLGGDEQYF. The DNA for the CDR3 is TGTGCCAGCAGTTACTCATTAGGGGGCGACGAGCAGTACTTC.

This clone was seen just once. V and J are TRBV7-2 and TRBJ2-1; 7 nucleotides line up with TRBD2. V dropped 5 bases and J dropped 2; count of bases not matched to a gene: 3. The CDR3 is 14 residues long. In germline, CDR1 is SGHTA, CDR2 FQGNSA. The DNA of the CDR3 is TGTGCCAGCAGCGCCAGCGGGGCCTACAATGAGCAGTTCTTC. Residues: CASSASGAYNEQFF.

In the case of this clone: The sample carries other DNA sequences with the same CDR3. This chain joins TRBV5-1 and TRBJ1-3; 7 bases map to TRBD1. With V trimmed by 4 bases and J by 1 base, 2 bases remained unmatched. CDR1 and CDR2 (germline): SGHRS, YFSETQ. The length of the CDR3 is 14 residues. The CDR3 coding sequence is TGCGCCAGCAGCCCAGGGGGTTCTGGAAACACCATATATTTT. Its protein product is CASSPGGSGNTIYF. The full variable domain, in which reference TRBV5-1 and TRBJ1-3 provide the parts outside the CDR3, is KAGVTQTPRYLIKTRGQQVTLSCSPISGHRSVSWYQQTPGQGLQFLFEYFSETQRNKGNFPGRFSGRQFSNSRSEMNVSTLELGDSALYLCASSPGGSGNTIYFGEGSWLTVV.

In this sample, this clone turned up a few times. The CDR3 region has the DNA TGTGCCAGCAGCTTTCGCGGGAAGAACACCGGGGAGCTGTTTTTT. Encoded protein: CASSFRGKNTGELFF. V gene TRBV11-3 combines with J gene TRBJ2-2, with a weak D call TRBD2 (6 bases). The CDR3 totals 15 residues. The germline V and J ends were trimmed by 3 bases and 1 base, with 9 bases remaining between them. CDR1 and CDR2 from the germline V gene are SGHNT and YENEEA.

This clone is a singleton in its sample. This chain uses TRBV6-6 with TRBJ2-1, with 11 bases identical to TRBD2. The CDR3 is made up of 16 amino acids. Germline CDR1 reads MNHNY; CDR2 reads SVGAGI (reference sequence). The junction had 8 bases not matched to a gene; V was cut back by 2 bases and J by 8 bases. Here the CDR3 DNA reads TGTGCCAGCAGTTACGGGACTAGCGGCACTGGAGATGAGCAGTTCTTC. It specifies CASSYGTSGTGDEQFF.

The chain joins TRBV5-8 to TRBJ2-6, with 7 bases aligning to TRBD1. In germline, CDR1 is SGHTS, CDR2 YDEGEE. The CDR3 contains 18 residues. V lost 1 base and J lost 0; bases outside the gene matches: 7. DNA of the CDR3: TGTGCCAGCAGCTTGTCAGGGGGACACGACTCTGGGGCCAACGTCCTGACTTTC. Protein product: CASSLSGGHDSGANVLTF.

This clone was observed a few times. V and J are TRBV27 and TRBJ1-1; unclear D gene. The CDR3 runs to 13 residues. Per the germline V gene, CDR1 is MNHEY and CDR2 is SMNVEV (reference sequence). V was cut by 8 bases and J by 0 bases, with 10 bases left in between. The CDR3 loop reads CASSHTVNTEAFF. In nucleotides, the CDR3 is TGTGCCAGCTCACATACAGTGAACACTGAAGCTTTCTTT.

This clone was recorded once. This chain joins TRBV29-1 and TRBJ1-1; D ambiguous. Germline CDR1 and CDR2: SQVTM and ANQGSEA. The CDR3 runs to 11 residues. The CDR3 coding sequence is TGCAGTTCTAGGCAGAACACTGAAGCTTTCTTT. It is translated as CSSRQNTEAFF.